The 31 T cell receptor beta chains listed next were all sequenced from one sample in a study of T cell responses to AZD1222 COVID-19 vaccine. The data were produced by immunoSEQ multiplex PCR, yet TCRdb's version contains in-frame clones alone and is incomplete. The sample contains approximately 120,000 clones, less than 90% of which appear only once. The material was peripheral blood, obtained on day 0 of AZD1222 vaccination. Receptor source: an adult in good health.

V usage is TRBV5-8 and J usage is TRBJ2-5; 11 positions agree with TRBD1. Germline trimming cut 4 bases from V and 5 bases from J; bases unmatched to any gene: 7. The CDR3 is made up of 15 amino acids. The germline CDR1 and CDR2 sequences are SGHTS and YDEGEE. This CDR3 is CASSHWTGGAETQYF. CDR3 coding DNA: TGTGCCAGCAGCCATTGGACAGGGGGCGCGGAGACCCAGTACTTC.

V gene TRBV18 combines with J gene TRBJ2-7; 9 positions match TRBD1. The CDR3 is 14 residues long. Germline values: CDR1 KGHSH, CDR2 LQKENI. The ends lost 2 bases at V and 5 bases at J; junction bases unmatched: 4. CDR3 sequence reads: CASSPGTGFHEQYF. CDR3 bases: TGTGCCAGCTCACCAGGGACAGGGTTCCACGAGCAGTACTTC.

As regards this clone: One end of the junction fails to match germline, which may point to a read error. The V gene is TRBV7-2, the J gene TRBJ1-2, with a weak D call TRBD1 (6 bases). CDR1 and CDR2 (germline): SGHTA, FQGNSA. The CDR3 contains 15 residues. This chain's CDR3 is CASRPGGPANYDYTF. CDR3 coding DNA: TGTGCCAGCAGACCTGGGGGGCCAGCTAACTATGACTACACCTTC.

This clone was detected once. J is TRBJ2-3 and V is TRBV29-1, with TRBD1 as a possible D gene (5 bases). There are 12 residues in the CDR3. Trimming shortened V by 6 bases and J by 2 bases, and 9 bases separated the two germline ends. Germline V lookup: CDR1 SQVTM, CDR2 ANQGSEA. CDR3 nucleotides: TGCAGCGTCAGGACAAACACAGATACGCAGTATTTT. This gives the protein CSVRTNTDTQYF.

This chain joins TRBV6-1 and TRBJ2-7; TRBD1 aligns across 9 bases. Germline lookup yields CDR1 MNHNS and CDR2 SASEGT. J was trimmed by 4 bases and V by 0 bases; bases with no gene match: 13. The CDR3 totals 18 residues. Written as DNA, the CDR3 is TGTGCCAGCAGTGAAGCTTGGGCCTCCGGGACAGGGTTTTACGAGCAGTACTTC. This encodes CASSEAWASGTGFYEQYF.

The chain carries TRBV5-5 and TRBJ2-5, with TRBD1 identical over 7 bases. The CDR3 runs to 15 residues. After removal of 3 bases from V and 5 bases from J, the junction contained 10 bases not matched to a gene. CDR1 and CDR2 from the germline V gene are SGHKS and YYEKEE (reference sequence). CDR3 sequence (DNA): TGTGCCAGCAGCTCAGGGACAGCCCCATGGGAGACCCAGTACTTC. Its translation: CASSSGTAPWETQYF.

The gene calls are TRBV7-2 and TRBJ2-3; 8 positions match TRBD2. The CDR3 runs to 15 residues. V was pared by 2 bases and J by 5 bases, with 6 bases of the junction left unmatched. The germline V gene encodes CDR1 SGHTA and CDR2 FQGNSA. CDR3 sequence: CASSLKAGVGDTQYF. The CDR3 coding sequence is TGTGCCAGCAGCTTAAAAGCGGGAGTCGGAGATACGCAGTATTTT.

V gene TRBV30 combines with J gene TRBJ2-7; D is possibly TRBD2 (6 bases). Trimming took 0 bases from V and 0 from J, leaving 12 bases between them. The CDR3 is 15 amino acids. Germline CDR1 is GTSNPN and CDR2 is SVGIG (reference sequence). The CDR3 loop reads CAWSVGGANSYEQYF. Written as DNA, the CDR3 is TGTGCCTGGAGTGTGGGGGGAGCCAACTCCTACGAGCAGTACTTC.

This sequence joins TRBV14 and TRBJ2-5; D remains ambiguous. The ends were cut back, 4 bases at V and 4 bases at J, with 13 bases in the middle. Germline lookup yields CDR1 SGHDN and CDR2 FVKESK. CDR3 size: 14 residues. The CDR3: CASSPLLGGETQYF. CDR3 nucleotides: TGTGCCAGCAGCCCCCTTTTGGGCGGAGAGACCCAGTACTTC.

This chain connects TRBV18 to TRBJ2-1, with a weak D call TRBD1 (5 bases). The CDR3 is made up of 15 amino acids. The V gene lost 2 bases and the J gene lost 4 bases, with 12 bases spanning the gap. CDR1 and CDR2 (germline): KGHSH, LQKENI. The CDR3 DNA sequence: TGTGCCAGCTCACCATCGCAGGGATTTTACAATGAGCAGTTCTTC. It codes for CASSPSQGFYNEQFF.

The J gene is TRBJ2-3, the V gene TRBV6-5; TRBD2 matches 7 bases. V dropped 2 bases and J dropped 3; count of bases not matched to a gene: 5. CDR1 and CDR2 (germline): MNHEY, SVGAGI. The CDR3 contains 15 residues. The CDR3 is CASSYQTSPTDTQYF. CDR3 nucleotides: TGTGCCAGCAGTTACCAGACTAGCCCAACAGATACGCAGTATTTT.

Of note for this clone: The germline gene is not matched at one end of the junction; a read error may be the cause. The chain is built from TRBV7-3 and TRBJ2-3; the D is unclear. Germline V gives CDR1 SGHTA, CDR2 FQGTGA. The CDR3 extends over 11 amino acids. The CDR3 coding sequence is TGTGCCAGCAGCGCCGGCTGGGCCATGAGCTTT. Protein: CASSAGWAMSF.

The chain carries TRBV10-3 and TRBJ2-2; D gene ambiguous. CDR1 is ENHRY, CDR2 SYGVKD, per germline. V was pared by 4 bases and J by 0 bases, with 15 bases between. This CDR3 spans 17 amino acids. The CDR3 is CAISVPTSGANTGELFF. CDR3 DNA sequence: TGTGCCATCAGTGTACCAACGTCGGGCGCGAACACCGGGGAGCTGTTTTTT.

The chain recombines TRBV7-9 with TRBJ1-2; 8 bases are a match to TRBD1. Germline loops: CDR1 SEHNR, CDR2 FQNEAQ (reference sequence). The ends lost 6 bases at V and 7 bases at J; junction bases unmatched: 7. The CDR3 length is 13 residues. CDR3 sequence reads: CASSPQGAGGYTF. In nucleotides, the CDR3 is TGTGCCAGCAGTCCTCAGGGGGCAGGTGGCTACACCTTC. Complete variable domain (other parts from reference TRBV7-9 and TRBJ1-2): DTGVSQNPRHKITKRGQNVTFRCDPISEHNRLYWYRQTLGQGPEFLTYFQNEAQLEKSRLLSDRFSAERPKGSFSTLEIQRTEQGDSAMYLCASSPQGAGGYTFGSGTRLTVV.

The chain links TRBV15 to TRBJ1-1; no firm D call. V shed 6 bases and J shed 1 base, with 6 bases lying between them. The CDR3 has 12 amino acids. Germline V gives CDR1 LNHNV, CDR2 YYDKDF (reference sequence). The CDR3 loop is CATSQGNTEAFF. The CDR3 DNA reads as TGTGCCACCAGTCAAGGGAACACTGAAGCTTTCTTT.

The chain links TRBV5-1 to TRBJ2-7; 7 bases are shared with TRBD1. The J segment lost 2 bases and the V segment lost 3 bases, leaving 8 bases of the junction unmatched. The CDR3 is 15 residues long. Germline assignment: CDR1 SGHRS and CDR2 YFSETQ. The CDR3 spells CASSSVRDSTYEQYF. Here the CDR3 DNA reads TGCGCCAGCAGCTCGGTTAGGGACAGCACCTACGAGCAGTACTTC.

This sequence joins TRBV6-5 and TRBJ1-1; D is ambiguous. Trimming cost V 6 bases and J 4 bases, with 12 bases left between them. CDR1 is MNHEY and CDR2 is SVGAGI in the germline V gene. CDR3 length equals 13 residues. Written as DNA, the CDR3 is TGTGCCAGCAGCCTCCAACGGGGCACTGAAGCTTTCTTT. Translation: CASSLQRGTEAFF.

The gene calls are TRBV7-9 and TRBJ1-1, with D maybe TRBD1 (5 bases). CDR3 length: 16 residues. Germline V gives CDR1 SEHNR, CDR2 FQNEAQ (reference sequence). V was clipped by 0 bases and J by 5 bases, with 16 bases between them. The CDR3 sequence: CASSLAPTWQGTEAFF. The DNA for the CDR3 is TGTGCCAGCAGCTTAGCCCCGACATGGCAGGGAACTGAAGCTTTCTTT.

The chain links TRBV24-1 to TRBJ1-1; a possible D gene is TRBD1 (6 bases). V dropped 2 bases and J dropped 4 bases, with 19 bases sitting between them. This CDR3 spans 17 amino acids. CDR1 KGHDR and CDR2 SFDVKD come from the germline V gene. CDR3 residues: CATSDSEEQGGSTEAFF. In DNA, the CDR3 is TGTGCCACCAGTGATTCGGAAGAACAGGGAGGATCCACTGAAGCTTTCTTT.

This chain connects TRBV5-6 to TRBJ1-2; D gene unclear. The length of the CDR3 is 14 residues. The V and J ends lost 0 bases and 0 bases respectively, with 6 bases between them. CDR1 is SGHDT and CDR2 is YYEEEE in the germline V gene. The CDR3 sequence is CASSLVLTNYGYTF. CDR3 DNA sequence: TGTGCCAGCAGCTTGGTCCTCACTAACTATGGCTACACCTTC.

The chain carries TRBV7-5 and TRBJ2-4. TRBV7-5 is termed a pseudogene. The CDR3 contains 16 residues. The CDR3, as DNA: TGTGCCAGAAGCTTAGGGTCCGCCGGCCAAAAAAACATTCAGTACTTC. Translated, it gives CARSLGSAGQKNIQYF.

The CDR3 reads CASSFGQAPLEKLFF. Written as DNA, the CDR3 is TGTGCCAGCAGCTTCGGACAGGCTCCACTCGAAAAACTGTTTTTT. The chain has TRBV7-9 and TRBJ1-4; 7 bases agree with TRBD1. J lost 8 bases, V lost 3 bases, and 9 bases had no gene match. The CDR3 runs to 15 residues. Germline-derived CDR1 and CDR2 are SEHNR and FQNEAQ (reference sequence).

The chain has TRBV6-5 and TRBJ1-4; the match to TRBD1 covers 10 bases. The CDR3 consists of 14 residues. CDR1 is MNHEY, CDR2 SVGAGI, per germline. The J segment lost 7 bases and the V segment lost 5 bases, leaving 4 bases of the junction unmatched. The CDR3, as DNA: TGTGCCAGCAGTAGGGACAGGGGACCTGAAAAACTGTTTTTT. It is translated as CASSRDRGPEKLFF.

The rearrangement joins TRBV3-1 (or the pseudogene TRBV3-2) to TRBJ1-6, with TRBD1 identical over 10 bases. Germline V gene sequence: CDR1 LGHDT, CDR2 YNNKEL (reference sequence). CDR3 length: 15 amino acids. Trimming took 2 bases from V and 9 from J; bases not matched to a gene: 4. The chain's CDR3 is CASSQMTGGGSPLHF. The CDR3 region has the DNA TGTGCCAGCAGCCAAATGACAGGGGGCGGTTCACCCCTCCACTTT.

CDR3 sequence reads: CASSWDRGFQETQYF. The CDR3 bases are TGTGCCAGCAGCTGGGACAGGGGTTTCCAAGAGACCCAGTACTTC. The rearrangement joins TRBV7-2 to TRBJ2-5; 10 positions match TRBD1. The V gene end was trimmed by 4 bases and the J gene end by 1 base; junction bases not matched to a gene: 3. CDR1 and CDR2 from the germline V gene are SGHTA and FQGNSA. This CDR3 has 15 amino acids.

The chain couples TRBV4-1 to TRBJ2-5; 9 nucleotides match TRBD1. CDR1 and CDR2 from the germline V gene are MGHRA and YSYEKL. This CDR3 is built from 15 residues. Trimming at V came to 4 bases and at J to 3 bases, leaving 6 bases not matched to a gene. The CDR3 here is CASSLGTGKKETQYF. For the CDR3, the DNA is TGCGCCAGCAGCCTCGGGACAGGGAAGAAAGAGACCCAGTACTTC.

The chain combines TRBV6-1 with TRBJ1-3; no clear D. V was pared by 2 bases and J by 0 bases, with 8 bases between. The V gene's germline CDR1 is MNHNS and CDR2 SASEGT. The CDR3 consists of 15 residues. DNA for the CDR3: TGTGCCAGCAGTGAATGGGAGGCCTCTGGAAACACCATATATTTT. This sequence encodes CASSEWEASGNTIYF.

The CDR3 loop reads CASSPGRDTQYF. The CDR3 DNA sequence: TGTGCCAGCAGCCCTGGCAGGGACACGCAGTATTTT. This chain connects TRBV5-4 to TRBJ2-3; the D call may be TRBD1 or TRBD2 (5 bases each). CDR1 and CDR2 from the germline V gene are SGHNT and YYREEE (reference sequence). This CDR3 spans 12 amino acids. V lost 4 bases and J 9 bases, leaving 12 bases between the germline ends.

The chain couples TRBV6-2 or TRBV6-3 to TRBJ2-7; perhaps D is TRBD1 or TRBD2 (6 bases each). The CDR3 contains 17 residues. CDR1 is MNHEY and CDR2 is SVGEGT in the germline V gene. Trimming stripped 4 bases from V and 2 bases from J, with 21 bases between. The CDR3 DNA reads as TGTGCCAGCAGTTTCGTGGGGGGCATGTGGAGTGCCTACGAGCAGTACTTC. Protein product: CASSFVGGMWSAYEQYF.

The J gene is TRBJ2-1, the V gene TRBV7-9; 12 bases map to TRBD2. Germline CDR1 reads SEHNR; CDR2 reads FQNEAQ (reference sequence). V dropped 3 bases and J dropped 8; count of bases not matched to a gene: 14. There are 18 residues in the CDR3. In DNA form, the CDR3 reads TGTGCCAGCAGCTTGCCCCTCCAACTAGCGGGAGGAGGTTATGAGCAGTTCTTC. This sequence encodes CASSLPLQLAGGGYEQFF.

The chain recombines TRBV18 with TRBJ1-5, with D possibly matching TRBD1 (5 bases). The CDR3 has 18 residues. Trimming pared 3 bases from V and 0 bases from J, leaving 18 bases between. Germline-derived CDR1 and CDR2 are KGHSH and LQKENI. The CDR3 region is CASSPNGAATYSNQPQHF. In DNA, the CDR3 is TGTGCCAGCTCACCTAACGGGGCAGCTACGTATAGCAATCAGCCCCAGCATTTT.